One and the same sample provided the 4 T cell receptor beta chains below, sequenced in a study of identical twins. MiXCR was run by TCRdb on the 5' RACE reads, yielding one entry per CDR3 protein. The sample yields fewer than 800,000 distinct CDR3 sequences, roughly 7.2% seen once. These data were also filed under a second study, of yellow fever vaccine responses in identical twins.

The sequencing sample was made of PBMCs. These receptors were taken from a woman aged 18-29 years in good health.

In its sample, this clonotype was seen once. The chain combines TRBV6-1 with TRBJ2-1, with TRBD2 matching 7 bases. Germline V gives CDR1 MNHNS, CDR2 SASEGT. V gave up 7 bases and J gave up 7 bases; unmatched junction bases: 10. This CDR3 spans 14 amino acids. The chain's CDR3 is CASTRREGPNEQFF. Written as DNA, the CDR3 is TGTGCCAGCACCAGGAGGGAGGGTCCGAATGAGCAGTTCTTC.

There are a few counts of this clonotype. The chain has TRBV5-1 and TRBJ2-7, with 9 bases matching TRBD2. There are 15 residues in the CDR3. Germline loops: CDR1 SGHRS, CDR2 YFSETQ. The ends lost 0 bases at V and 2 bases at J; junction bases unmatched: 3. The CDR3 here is CASSLASGVTYEQYF. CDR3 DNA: TGCGCCAGCAGCTTGGCTAGCGGGGTTACCTACGAGCAGTACTTC.

In DNA, the CDR3 is TGCGCCAGCAGTGATCTAGGGGCCGAAGAGGGGCACAATGAGCAGTTCTTC. Translated: CASSDLGAEEGHNEQFF. The chain joins TRBV10-1 to TRBJ2-1; D may be TRBD1 or TRBD2 (5 bases each). The V and J ends lost 3 bases and 5 bases respectively, with 20 bases between them. Germline CDR1 WNHNN, CDR2 SYGVQD (reference sequence). The CDR3 has 17 amino acids.

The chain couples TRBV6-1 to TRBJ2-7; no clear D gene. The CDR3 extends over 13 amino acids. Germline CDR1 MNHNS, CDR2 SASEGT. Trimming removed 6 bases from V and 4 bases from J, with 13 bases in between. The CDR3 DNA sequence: TGTGCCAGCAGCCCCCAACAGAGATACGAGCAGTACGTC. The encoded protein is CASSPQQRYEQYV.